This T cell receptor beta chain was documented in a study of cytomegalovirus exposure and HLA in healthy donors. The wider study: Earlier, 180 million or so T cells were analyzed, and fewer than 120 million unique TCR beta sequences were found among them.

Study-wide results and caveats: Association of a missense DCLRE1C variant with TCR beta V- and J-gene trimming was reported in a later analysis.

Points on this clone: Its target is not known.

This CDR3 is built from 15 residues. V lost 1 base, J lost 4 bases, and 11 bases lay in between. The germline V gene encodes CDR1 SGHTA and CDR2 FQGNSA. The PCR made use of 60 Vbeta and 13 Jbeta primers. Original data processing: Among the unique TCR beta chains that a later analysis counted, about 81 million in all, around 11 million were shared. TCRdb's table, derived via immunoSEQ multiplex PCR, lists solely in-frame clones and lacks some. D and trimming come from the DNA, and the V and J calls and clone size come from that table. The sample contains around 100,000 clones, roughly three quarters of which appear only once.

The sequence derives from a man aged 40-50 years in good health and CMV-seronegative. The gene calls are TRBV7-2 and TRBJ2-1; a weak D match, TRBD2 (6 bases). The sequenced sample consisted of PBMCs. The CDR3: CASSLVGGAYNEQFF. The CDR3 DNA sequence: TGTGCCAGCAGCTTAGTCGGGGGAGCATACAATGAGCAGTTCTTC.